Following are 5 T cell receptor beta chains from one sample sequenced in a study of spatial heterogeneity in lung cancer. Their specific antigens are unknown. Study observations and caveats: It was found that expanded intratumoral alpha and beta TCR counts tracked tumor mutation counts.

MiXCR, run by TCRdb on the 5' RACE reads, gives a single entry per CDR3 protein. There are 17,000 or so distinct CDR3 sequences in the sample; 6.2% occur only once, and under 7% lies in the top ten. Time point denoted: sample taken at primary tumor resection. The sample was lung tumor tissue, taken at surgery. Receptors originate from a male donor with early-stage non-small cell lung cancer.

This clonotype was seen many times. Found in a library prepared for alpha chains, this beta chain is an off-target read, and its abundance has little meaning. J is TRBJ2-7 and V is TRBV27; 11 nucleotides agree with TRBD1. This CDR3 spans 17 amino acids. Losses at the gene ends were 6 bases for V and 4 bases for J; bases not matched to a gene: 14. Germline-derived CDR1 and CDR2 are MNHEY and SMNVEV (reference sequence). For the CDR3, the DNA is TGTGCCAGCAGGCGTAAAGGATTCGGACAGGGGGCGTACGAGCAGTACTTC. Amino acids: CASRRKGFGQGAYEQYF.

The table lists this clonotype with many counts. For a library built for alpha chains, this beta chain is a stray read; little rests on its size. The rearrangement uses TRBV7-2 and TRBJ2-6; tentatively, D is TRBD1 (6 bases). Trimming cost V 6 bases and J 4 bases, with 13 bases left between them. Germline V gene sequence: CDR1 SGHTA, CDR2 FQGNSA. This CDR3 spans 15 amino acids. The DNA of the CDR3 is TGTGCCAGCAGAACGACAGGCCTGGGGGCCAACGTCCTGACTTTC. It encodes CASRTTGLGANVLTF.

This clonotype was counted many times. The junction differs from germline at one of its ends, possibly a read error. Since it is a stray read in a library aimed at alpha chains, this beta chain has a size that is not meaningful. This chain joins TRBV7-7 and TRBJ2-3; 9 bases align to TRBD1. Germline V gives CDR1 SSHAT, CDR2 FNYEAQ (reference sequence). The CDR3 contains 15 residues. CDR3 coding DNA: TGTGCTAGCAGCTCCGGGACAGGGCGTGCAGATACGCAGTATTTT. This codes for CASSSGTGRADTQYF.

This clonotype was recorded at least ten times. The library was prepared for alpha chains; this beta chain is a stray read, so its frequency means little. The rearrangement links TRBV5-1 to TRBJ2-5; D might be TRBD1 or TRBD2, each matching 5 bases. The CDR3 is 14 residues long. CDR1 is SGHRS and CDR2 is YFSETQ in the germline V gene. V lost 3 bases and J 5 bases, leaving 14 bases between the germline ends. The CDR3 here is CASSSGPTRETQYF. CDR3 sequence (DNA): TGCGCCAGCAGCTCGGGACCTACAAGGGAGACCCAGTACTTC.

This clonotype appeared many times. Being off target in a library aimed at alpha chains, this beta chain has a size of little meaning. The V gene is TRBV9, the J gene TRBJ2-2; 8 bases match TRBD2. In germline, CDR1 is SGDLS, CDR2 YYNGEE. V lost 4 bases and J lost 8; bases outside the gene matches: 10. The CDR3 length is 15 residues. For the CDR3, the DNA is TGTGCCAGCAGCTCCCGGGGGGGCGCTGATGGGGAGCTGTTTTTT. The encoded protein is CASSSRGGADGELFF. The full variable domain, with the rest looked up from reference TRBV9 and TRBJ2-2, is DSGVTQTPKHLITATGQRVTLRCSPRSGDLSVYWYQQSLDQGLQFLIQYYNGEERAKGNILERFSAQQFPDLHSELNLSSLELGDSALYFCASSSRGGADGELFFGEGSRLTVL.